These T cell receptor beta chains were read from a single sample in a study of regulatory T cells in long-lasting Graves disease. TCRdb reanalysed the multiplex PCR reads using MiXCR and keeps one entry per CDR3 protein. The sample has about 450,000 distinct CDR3 sequences, 14% seen once. These data are also associated with another study on T cells in Graves' hyperthyroidism and ophthalmopathy.

The input for sequencing was peripheral blood mononuclear cells (PBMCs), taken at new diagnosis, from a patient treated with antithyroid drugs. The receptors derive from a woman in her 50s with Graves disease. Each CDR3 is given with its conserved first and last residue. Each record gives: CDR3 DNA, CDR3 protein, V gene, D gene, J gene, clone size, CDR3 length. The D gene is left open where the match is weak. Rows may omit the clone size; those that give it use once, few, many or a size class.

TGTGCCAGCAGCCAAGTTAGAGAAACCTACGAGCAGTACTTC CASSQVRETYEQYF TRBV4-1 . TRBJ2-7 few 14
TGTGCCAGCAGCGATCACAGGGGGCTAAATGAGCAGTTCTTC CASSDHRGLNEQFF TRBV9 TRBD1 TRBJ2-1 many 14
TGTGCCAGCAGTTTAATCCGCCAGCTCCCGTCCTACGAGCAGTACTTC CASSLIRQLPSYEQYF TRBV28 . TRBJ2-7 many 16
TGTGCCAGCAGCGTAGGCACTAGCGTAACCTACGAGCAGTACTTC CASSVGTSVTYEQYF TRBV9 TRBD2 TRBJ2-7 . 15
TGTGCCAGCAGCAAGACAGGAGAAGAGACCCAGTACTTC CASSKTGEETQYF TRBV7-3 . TRBJ2-5 few 13
TGCGCCAGCAGCCAGGGGGGACAGGGCGGATGGCCCCAGCATTTT CASSQGGQGGWPQHF TRBV4-1 TRBD1 TRBJ1-5 . 15
TGTGCCAGCAGCGACGAATCAGCGGGAGCCAATGAGCAGTTCTTC CASSDESAGANEQFF TRBV3-1 TRBD2 TRBJ2-1 . 15
TGTGCCAGCAGCCGCAGGGTTTACACTGAAGCTTTCTTT CASSRRVYTEAFF TRBV7-2 . TRBJ1-1 few 13
TGTGCCAGCAGCCGACAAGAAAAACTGTTTTTT CASSRQEKLFF TRBV12-3/TRBV12-4 . TRBJ1-4 many 11
TGTGCCAGCCGAAGGGCATTAGCGGGAAACGCCTACAATGAGCAGTTCTTC CASRRALAGNAYNEQFF TRBV27 TRBD2 TRBJ2-1 many 17
TGCAGTGCCCCCCCCTCATCCGGGGCCTACGAGCAGTACTTC CSAPPSSGAYEQYF TRBV20-1 . TRBJ2-7 few 14
TGCAGCGGGAGTTCCGGGACAGGGGGAGAGACCCAGTACTTC CSGSSGTGGETQYF TRBV29-1 TRBD1 TRBJ2-5 many 14
TGTGCCTGGAGTGTACTTGGGACTGAAGCTTTCTTT CAWSVLGTEAFF TRBV30 . TRBJ1-1 many 12
TGTGCCACCAGTGATGACAGGGGGCTTGAGCAGTTCTTC CATSDDRGLEQFF TRBV24-1 TRBD1 TRBJ2-1 . 13